This T cell receptor (beta chain) was captured in a study of shared clonotypes between healthy human individuals. Whole-study context: Three plates were used per donor for CD4 naive, three for CD4 memory, two for CD8 naive and one for CD8 memory.

CDR1 and CDR2 from the germline V gene are ENHRY and SYGVKD. The J segment lost 5 bases and the V segment lost 3 bases, leaving 9 bases of the junction unmatched. The CDR3 sequence is 16 residues long. This table comes from immunoSEQ multiplex PCR, and its TCRdb copy is limited to in-frame clones, with some not included. The table lists millions of clones, approximately 95% of them singletons. The sequence came from a man younger than 35 in good health. Some clones in this sample may be carry-over from other donors' samples. V usage is TRBV10-3 and J usage is TRBJ2-2; TRBD1 aligns across 7 bases. The sequenced sample consisted of naive CD4+ T cells from PBMCs. As to subset: CD45RA+ positively selected. The CDR3: CAISETRTGPTGELFF. The CDR3 nucleotides are TGTGCCATCAGTGAAACCCGGACAGGTCCAACCGGGGAGCTGTTTTTT.